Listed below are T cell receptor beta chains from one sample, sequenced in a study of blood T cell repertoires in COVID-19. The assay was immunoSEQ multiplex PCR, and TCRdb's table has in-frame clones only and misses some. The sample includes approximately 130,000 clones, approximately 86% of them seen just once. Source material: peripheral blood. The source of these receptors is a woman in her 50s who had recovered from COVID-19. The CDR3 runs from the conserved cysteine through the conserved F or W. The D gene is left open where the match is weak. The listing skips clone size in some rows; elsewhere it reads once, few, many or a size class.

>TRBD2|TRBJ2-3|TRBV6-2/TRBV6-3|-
TGTGCCAGCAGTTACCCGAAACGGCCTAGCGGGATACCAGATACGCAGTATTTT
CASSYPKRPSGIPDTQYF
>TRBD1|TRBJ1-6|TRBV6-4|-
TGTGCCAGCAGTGACTCGGGGGACAGGGCTTCGTCTAATTCACCCCTCCACTTT
CASSDSGDRASSNSPLHF
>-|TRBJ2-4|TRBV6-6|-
TGTGCCAGCAGTTCAGGGATTAGGGACATTCAGTACTTC
CASSSGIRDIQYF
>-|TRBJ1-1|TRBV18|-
TGTGCCAGCTCACCAAGAACAGGGCCTGAAGCTTTCTTT
CASSPRTGPEAFF
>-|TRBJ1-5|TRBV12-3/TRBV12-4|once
TGTGCCAGCAGTTTGCAGGGATATCAGCCCCAGCATTTT
CASSLQGYQPQHF
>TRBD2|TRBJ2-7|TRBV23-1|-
TGCGCCAGCAGTCACTCCCGGGCGGTAGCGGGAACGGCTAGATCCTACGAGCAGTACTTC
CASSHSRAVAGTARSYEQYF
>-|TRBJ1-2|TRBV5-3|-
TGTGCCGGAGATGGGGGCAGGGACTATGGCTACACCTTC
CAGDGGRDYGYTF
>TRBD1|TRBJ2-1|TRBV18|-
TGTGCCAGCTCACCACGACAGGGTAAATCCTACAATGAGCAGTTCTTC
CASSPRQGKSYNEQFF
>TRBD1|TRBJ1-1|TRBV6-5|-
TGTGCCACCCGGAGGGGGCACACTGAAGCTTTCTTT
CATRRGHTEAFF
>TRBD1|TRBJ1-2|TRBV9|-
TGTGCCAGCAGCCGCGAGGGGGCGTTTGGCTACACCTTC
CASSREGAFGYTF
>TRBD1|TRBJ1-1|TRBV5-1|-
TGCGCCAGCAGCTTGTCCGGGACAGGGAACACTGAAGCTTTCTTT
CASSLSGTGNTEAFF
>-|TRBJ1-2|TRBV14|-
TGTGCCAGCAGCCAAGATGAGGGACACTCGGGCTATGGCTACACCTTC
CASSQDEGHSGYGYTF
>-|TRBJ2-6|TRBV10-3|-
TGTGCCATCAGTGAGGGAGGGGCGGCAGTATCATCCGGGCCTCTCCCTGGGGCCAACGTCCTGACTTTC
CAISEGGAAVSSGPLPGANVLTF
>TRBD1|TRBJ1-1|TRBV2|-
TGTGCCAGCAGCACAAGGACAGGGGTGGGAACTGAAGCTTTCTTT
CASSTRTGVGTEAFF
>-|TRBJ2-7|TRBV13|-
TGTGCCAGCAGCTTCGGCGGGATCTACGAGCAGTACTTC
CASSFGGIYEQYF
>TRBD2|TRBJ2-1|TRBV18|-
TGTGCCAGCTCCCTCCTAGGTCCTCAGCGGGAGGTCGGAAATGAGCAGTTCTTC
CASSLLGPQREVGNEQFF
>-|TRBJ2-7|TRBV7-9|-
TGTGCCAGCAGCGCCCGGGTTGGAGGGGCCTTTTACGAGCAGTACTTC
CASSARVGGAFYEQYF
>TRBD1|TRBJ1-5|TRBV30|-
TGTGCCTGGAGCGCCGACAGGGGGGATCAGCCCCAGCATTTT
CAWSADRGDQPQHF
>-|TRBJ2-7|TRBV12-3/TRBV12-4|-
TGTGCCAGCAGTTCAGGGACATCCTACGAGCAGTACTTC
CASSSGTSYEQYF